This T cell receptor beta chain was captured by sequencing in a study of breast tumors, draining lymph nodes, adjacent tissues. Study-wide points: Most tumor T cells seemingly derive from lymph node, then expand in tumor. Luminal-like breast cancer showed significantly higher tumor–nontumor repertoire similarity than basal-like.

Breast cancer patients provided tissue from their axillary draining lymph nodes. This CDR3 is 16 amino acids long. The ends lost 4 bases at V and 4 bases at J; junction bases unmatched: 9. Germline V gives CDR1 MGHRA, CDR2 YSYEKL. MiXCR, run by TCRdb on the multiplex PCR reads, gives a single entry per CDR3 protein. The sample has more than 80,000 distinct CDR3 sequences; about 29% are singletons. This clonotype was picked up many times. Its cognate antigen is unknown. The genes are TRBV4-1 and TRBJ2-1; 8 bases map to TRBD1. The source is a female donor with breast cancer. Some clones in this sample may be carry-over from other donors' samples. Sequenced material: axillary lymph node tissue. The CDR3 loop reads CASSRGQGFGYNEQFF. CDR3 sequence (DNA): TGCGCCAGCAGCCGAGGACAGGGTTTCGGGTACAATGAGCAGTTCTTC.